The clone carrying this T cell receptor beta chain was counted a single time. How the authors handled the data: Nucleated cell counts were estimated from reference gene primer amplification. The assay was immunoSEQ multiplex PCR, and TCRdb's table has in-frame clones only and misses some. D and trimming come from the DNA, and the V and J calls and clone size come from that table. This table has approximately 100,000 clones, 85% to 90% appearing once. This sample is drawn from a study of blood T cell repertoires in COVID-19. Study overall: Some COVID-19 samples were acute and others convalescent; all came from the United States, Italy and Spain. From T cells, B-cell-depleted T cells, or PBMCs came the material, which was cDNA or gDNA.

The germline gives CDR1 LGHNA, CDR2 YSLEER. This CDR3 has 16 amino acids. V gave up 4 bases and J gave up 3 bases, with 13 bases separating them. The chain has TRBV4-3 and TRBJ1-6; TRBD1 is a possible D gene (6 bases). Specimen: peripheral blood. The TCR was taken from a woman between 65 and 79 years old with acute or convalescent COVID-19. CDR3 nucleotides: TGCGCCAGCAGCCGGAAACAGGGTCTCTATAATTCACCCCTCCACTTT. It encodes CASSRKQGLYNSPLHF.